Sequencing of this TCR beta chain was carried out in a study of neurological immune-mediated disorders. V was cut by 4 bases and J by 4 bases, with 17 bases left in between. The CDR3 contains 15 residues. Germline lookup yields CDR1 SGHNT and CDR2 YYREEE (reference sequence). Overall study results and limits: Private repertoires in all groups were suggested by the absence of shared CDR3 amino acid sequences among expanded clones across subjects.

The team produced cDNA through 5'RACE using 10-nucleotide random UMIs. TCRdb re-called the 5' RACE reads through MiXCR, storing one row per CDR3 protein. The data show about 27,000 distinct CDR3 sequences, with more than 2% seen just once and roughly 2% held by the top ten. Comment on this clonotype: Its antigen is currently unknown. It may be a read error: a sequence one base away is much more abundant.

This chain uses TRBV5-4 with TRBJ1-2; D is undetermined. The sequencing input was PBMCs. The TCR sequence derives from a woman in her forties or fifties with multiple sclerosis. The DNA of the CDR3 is TGTGCCAGCAGCGCACCGGGAAAAATCCGCTATGGCTACACCTTC. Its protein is CASSAPGKIRYGYTF.